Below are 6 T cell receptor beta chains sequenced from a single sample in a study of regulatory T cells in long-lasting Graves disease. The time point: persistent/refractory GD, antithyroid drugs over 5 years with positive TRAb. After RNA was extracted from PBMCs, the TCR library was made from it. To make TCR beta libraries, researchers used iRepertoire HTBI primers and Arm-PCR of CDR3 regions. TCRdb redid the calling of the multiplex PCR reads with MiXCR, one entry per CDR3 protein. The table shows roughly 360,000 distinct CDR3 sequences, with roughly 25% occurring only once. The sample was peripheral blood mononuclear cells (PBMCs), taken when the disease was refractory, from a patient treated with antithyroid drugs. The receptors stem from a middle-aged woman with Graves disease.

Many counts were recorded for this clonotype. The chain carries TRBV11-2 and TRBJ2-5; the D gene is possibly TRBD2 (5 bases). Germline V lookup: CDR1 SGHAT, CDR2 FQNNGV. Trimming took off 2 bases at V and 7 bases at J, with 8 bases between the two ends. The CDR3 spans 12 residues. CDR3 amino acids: CASSLLEVTQYF. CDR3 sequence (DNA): TGTGCCAGCAGCTTATTGGAGGTGACCCAGTACTTC.

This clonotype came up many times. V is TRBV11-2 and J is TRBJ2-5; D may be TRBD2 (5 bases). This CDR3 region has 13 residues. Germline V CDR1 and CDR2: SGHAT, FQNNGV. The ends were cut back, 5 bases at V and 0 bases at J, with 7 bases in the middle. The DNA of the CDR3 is TGTGCCAGCAGCACCGGGAACCAAGAGACCCAGTACTTC. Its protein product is CASSTGNQETQYF.

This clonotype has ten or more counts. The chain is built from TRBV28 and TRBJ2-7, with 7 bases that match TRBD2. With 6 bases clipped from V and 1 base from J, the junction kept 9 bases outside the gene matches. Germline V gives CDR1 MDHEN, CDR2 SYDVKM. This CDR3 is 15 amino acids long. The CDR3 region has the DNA TGTGCCAGCAGAGAAAGGGGACTACCATCCTACGAGCAGTACTTC. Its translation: CASRERGLPSYEQYF.

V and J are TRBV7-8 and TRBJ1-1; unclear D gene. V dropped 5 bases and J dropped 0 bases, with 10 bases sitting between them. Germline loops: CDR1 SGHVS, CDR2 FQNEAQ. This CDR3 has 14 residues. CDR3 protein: CASSARTVNTEAFF. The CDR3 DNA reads TGTGCCAGCAGCGCAAGGACGGTGAACACTGAAGCTTTCTTT.

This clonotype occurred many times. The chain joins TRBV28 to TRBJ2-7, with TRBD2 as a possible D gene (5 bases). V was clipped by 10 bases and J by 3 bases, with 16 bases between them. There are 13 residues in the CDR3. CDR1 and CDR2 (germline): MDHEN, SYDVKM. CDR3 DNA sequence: TGTGCCACCGACCGGCTAGCCGACTACGAGCAGTACTTC. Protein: CATDRLADYEQYF. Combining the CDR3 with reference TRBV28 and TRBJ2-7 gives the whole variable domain DVKVTQSSRYLVKRTGEKVFLECVQDMDHENMFWYRQDPGLGLRLIYFSYDVKMKEKGDIPEGYSVSREKKERFSLILESASTNQTSMYLCATDRLADYEQYFGPGTRLTVT.

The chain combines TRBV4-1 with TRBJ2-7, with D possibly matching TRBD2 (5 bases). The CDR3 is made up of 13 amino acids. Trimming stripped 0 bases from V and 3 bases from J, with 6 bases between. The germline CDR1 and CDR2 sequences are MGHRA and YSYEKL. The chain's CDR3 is CASSQERVYEQYF. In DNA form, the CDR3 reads TGCGCCAGCAGCCAAGAGAGGGTCTACGAGCAGTACTTC.